This passage covers 24 T cell receptor beta chains from one sample sequenced in a study of blood T cell repertoires in COVID-19. Measured with immunoSEQ multiplex PCR; TCRdb has only the in-frame clones, and not every one. The sample has around 140,000 clones; more than 75% are singletons. Source material: peripheral blood. Receptors were obtained from a woman in her sixties or seventies with COVID-19, enrolled during active disease.

The chain employs TRBV5-5 and TRBJ1-2, with D maybe TRBD1 (6 bases). Germline values: CDR1 SGHKS, CDR2 YYEKEE (reference sequence). This CDR3 spans 16 amino acids. Trimming took 3 bases from V and 3 from J, leaving 18 bases between them. The CDR3 DNA follows: TGTGCCAGCAGCTATAATCGACAGGCCTCCTACTATGGCTACACCTTC. This gives the protein CASSYNRQASYYGYTF.

The chain uses TRBV29-1 and TRBJ1-4, with D possibly being TRBD1 (6 bases). CDR1 and CDR2 from the germline V gene are SQVTM and ANQGSEA. V lost 7 bases to trimming and J lost 5 bases, with 20 bases between them. The CDR3 is made up of 15 amino acids. CDR3 DNA sequence: TGCAGCGCCGGAGTAGCCGGGACACGGAATGAAAAACTGTTTTTT. Its protein product is CSAGVAGTRNEKLFF.

V usage is TRBV30 and J usage is TRBJ1-2, with 11 nucleotides matching TRBD1. The J segment lost 10 bases and the V segment lost 7 bases, leaving 8 bases of the junction unmatched. This CDR3 contains 12 residues. Germline loops: CDR1 GTSNPN, CDR2 SVGIG (reference sequence). As DNA, the CDR3 is TGTGCCTCGAACTGGGGACAGGGGGACTACACCTTC. Its protein product is CASNWGQGDYTF. The variable domain in full, with the rest retrieved from reference TRBV30 and TRBJ1-2, is SQTIHQWPATLVQPVGSPLSLECTVEGTSNPNLYWYRQAAGRGLQLLFYSVGIGQISSEVPQNLSASRPQDRQFILSSKKLLLSDSGFYLCASNWGQGDYTFGSGTRLTVV.

The chain joins TRBV2 to TRBJ1-1; D perhaps matches TRBD1 (5 bases). The V and J ends lost 7 bases and 4 bases respectively, with 13 bases between them. There are 13 residues in the CDR3. Germline CDR1 SNHLY, CDR2 FYNNEI. CDR3 in DNA: TGTGCCAGCACTTACATGGGGGGCACTGAAGCTTTCTTT. This gives the protein CASTYMGGTEAFF.

The chain employs TRBV21-1 and TRBJ1-5. TRBV21-1 is reported as a pseudogene. This CDR3 comprises 15 residues. The CDR3 here is CASSAAAECSQPQHF. For the CDR3, the DNA is TGTGCCAGCAGCGCGGCGGCCGAGTGCAGTCAGCCCCAGCATTTT.

The J gene is TRBJ2-7, the V gene TRBV28, with 10 bases aligning to TRBD1. The germline V gene encodes CDR1 MDHEN and CDR2 SYDVKM. J was trimmed by 4 bases and V by 2 bases; bases with no gene match: 11. The CDR3 runs 17 residues. CDR3 amino acids: CASSLNGLGTGVYEQYF. CDR3 coding DNA: TGTGCCAGCAGTTTAAATGGCCTGGGGACAGGGGTGTACGAGCAGTACTTC.

The V gene is TRBV28, the J gene TRBJ2-7; 8 bases line up with TRBD1. Germline assignment: CDR1 MDHEN and CDR2 SYDVKM. J was trimmed by 5 bases and V by 5 bases; bases with no gene match: 11. This CDR3 spans 15 amino acids. The CDR3 DNA reads as TGTGCCAGCAGTGGTCGGACAGGGCGGTTCGACGAGCAGTACTTC. It translates to CASSGRTGRFDEQYF.

This clone has only a few counts. V and J are TRBV9 and TRBJ1-5; 7 bases map to TRBD1. J lost 7 bases, V lost 4 bases, and 5 bases had no gene match. CDR1 is SGDLS and CDR2 is YYNGEE in the germline V gene. This CDR3 contains 13 residues. In DNA form, the CDR3 reads TGTGCCAGCAGCTACGGACAGGACCAGCCCCAGCATTTT. This codes for CASSYGQDQPQHF.

Points on this clone: Other DNA sequences from this sample encode an identical CDR3 as well. This sequence joins TRBV2 and TRBJ1-5; D is ambiguous. Germline-derived CDR1 and CDR2 are SNHLY and FYNNEI. Trimming took 6 bases from V and 4 from J, leaving 4 bases between them. The CDR3 runs 11 residues. The CDR3 loop reads CASSLNQPQHF. CDR3 nucleotide sequence: TGTGCCAGCAGCCTAAATCAGCCCCAGCATTTT.

The rearrangement joins TRBV27 to TRBJ2-7; 7 bases map to TRBD1. The CDR3 loop spans 16 amino acids. V shed 4 bases and J 3 bases; nucleotides not matched to a gene: 12. Germline lookup yields CDR1 MNHEY and CDR2 SMNVEV (reference sequence). CDR3 in amino acids: CASSSTKQGLYYEQYF. The CDR3 coding sequence is TGTGCCAGCAGTTCCACGAAACAGGGGTTGTACTACGAGCAGTACTTC.

A few counts support this clone. The chain joins TRBV19 to TRBJ2-4, with 7 bases aligning to TRBD2. From germline, CDR1 is LNHDA and CDR2 SQIVND (reference sequence). This CDR3 contains 16 residues. Unmatched junction bases numbered 9, after V lost 6 bases and J lost 1 base. CDR3 in amino acids: CASSDFGGTAKNIQYF. CDR3 nucleotides: TGTGCCAGTAGCGACTTCGGGGGGACGGCCAAAAACATTCAGTACTTC.

The chain links TRBV3-1 (or the pseudogene TRBV3-2) to TRBJ1-5; D possibly corresponds to TRBD1 (6 bases). In germline, CDR1 is LGHDT, CDR2 YNNKEL (reference sequence). The CDR3 is 15 residues long. Trimming took off 4 bases at V and 0 bases at J, with 10 bases between the two ends. CDR3 DNA sequence: TGTGCCAGCAGCCTAGGACAGTATAGCAATCAGCCCCAGCATTTT. Protein: CASSLGQYSNQPQHF.

This rearrangement joins TRBV28 to TRBJ2-7; 7 bases match TRBD1. Germline V CDR1 and CDR2: MDHEN, SYDVKM. V was pared by 2 bases and J by 5 bases, with 6 bases of the junction left unmatched. The CDR3 has 14 amino acids. CDR3 amino acids: CASSLARDSNEQYF. The CDR3 nucleotides are TGTGCCAGCAGTTTAGCTAGGGACAGCAACGAGCAGTACTTC.

The count of this clone is one. CDR3 sequence: CASSFDRGRHSPLHF. CDR3 DNA sequence: TGCGCCAGCAGCTTCGACAGGGGAAGACACTCACCCCTCCACTTT. V is TRBV5-1 and J is TRBJ1-6; 8 bases map to TRBD1. Unmatched junction bases numbered 8, after V lost 2 bases and J lost 10 bases. This CDR3 has 15 amino acids. Germline lookup yields CDR1 SGHRS and CDR2 YFSETQ.

The CDR3 DNA follows: TGTGCCAGCAGCTCCCAGAATTTGGGCAGTATCTACGAGCAGTACTTC. Protein product: CASSSQNLGSIYEQYF. The chain employs TRBV7-2 and TRBJ2-7; D gene ambiguous. V was shortened by 4 bases and J by 3 bases, with 19 bases between the two germline ends. The CDR3 sequence is 16 residues long. Germline values: CDR1 SGHTA, CDR2 FQGNSA.

This clone was seen a single time. Different DNA sequences within this sample yield the same CDR3. The chain couples TRBV5-1 to TRBJ1-2; TRBD1 matches at 7 bases. Germline V gives CDR1 SGHRS, CDR2 YFSETQ. CDR3 length: 14 amino acids. After removal of 0 bases from V and 3 bases from J, the junction contained 2 bases not matched to a gene. DNA of the CDR3: TGCGCCAGCAGCTTGGGACAGGGCTACTATGGCTACACCTTC. As protein: CASSLGQGYYGYTF.

V and J are TRBV15 and TRBJ1-3; D is possibly TRBD1 (5 bases). CDR3 size: 14 residues. The ends were cut back, 2 bases at V and 6 bases at J, with 11 bases in the middle. Germline V gene lookup returns CDR1 LNHNV and CDR2 YYDKDF (reference sequence). CDR3 in amino acids: CATSRTGGSNTIYF. In nucleotides, the CDR3 is TGTGCCACCAGCAGAACGGGGGGTTCAAACACCATATATTTT.

This clone was counted between two and nine times. The chain links TRBV10-1 to TRBJ2-1; 13 bases match TRBD2. Germline V gene sequence: CDR1 WNHNN, CDR2 SYGVQD (reference sequence). The ends lost 7 bases at V and 9 bases at J; junction bases unmatched: 9. The CDR3 runs 15 residues. The CDR3 sequence is CASTKTSGGIVEQFF. CDR3 bases: TGCGCCAGCACTAAGACTAGCGGGGGGATAGTTGAGCAGTTCTTC.

This chain links TRBV5-6 with TRBJ1-5; 9 bases are shared with TRBD1. The CDR3 sequence is 16 residues long. Germline values: CDR1 SGHDT, CDR2 YYEEEE. J gave up 3 bases and V 4 bases, and 8 bases lay outside the gene matches. The CDR3 region is CASSPWDRVDNQPQHF. DNA of the CDR3: TGTGCCAGCAGCCCCTGGGACAGGGTTGACAATCAGCCCCAGCATTTT.

The chain recombines TRBV5-8 with TRBJ2-1, with 9 bases matching TRBD1. The CDR3 spans 18 residues. With V trimmed by 0 bases and J by 4 bases, 11 bases remained unmatched. CDR1 and CDR2 from the germline V gene are SGHTS and YDEGEE. CDR3 residues: CASSLDFGDRGFYNEQFF. Here the CDR3 DNA reads TGTGCCAGCAGCTTGGACTTCGGCGACAGGGGGTTTTACAATGAGCAGTTCTTC.

This clone has only one observation. The chain employs TRBV19 and TRBJ1-1; D not certain. Germline V CDR1 and CDR2: LNHDA, SQIVND (reference sequence). The CDR3 loop spans 13 amino acids. V was pared by 2 bases and J by 1 base, with 5 bases between. The DNA for the CDR3 is TGTGCCAGTAGTATAACGGGGAACACTGAAGCTTTCTTT. It encodes CASSITGNTEAFF.

The chain is built from TRBV19 and TRBJ2-7, with TRBD1 matching 9 bases. This CDR3 contains 15 residues. The V segment lost 4 bases and the J segment 3 bases; nucleotides outside the gene matches: 7. Germline CDR1 is LNHDA and CDR2 is SQIVND (reference sequence). The CDR3 bases are TGTGCCAGTAGTACCCGGACAGGGGTTGACTACGAGCAGTACTTC. Its translation: CASSTRTGVDYEQYF. Full variable domain (remainder filled in from reference TRBV19 and TRBJ2-7): DGGITQSPKYLFRKEGQNVTLSCEQNLNHDAMYWYRQDPGQGLRLIYYSQIVNDFQKGDIAEGYSVSREKKESFPLTVTSAQKNPTAFYLCASSTRTGVDYEQYFGPGTRLTVT.

The J gene is TRBJ2-5, the V gene TRBV28; 7 nucleotides agree with TRBD1. The CDR3 sequence is 16 residues long. The trim removed 6 bases at V and 2 bases at J, leaving 12 bases unmatched. Germline V gene lookup returns CDR1 MDHEN and CDR2 SYDVKM. The CDR3: CASSPGQVWGQETQYF. In DNA, the CDR3 is TGTGCCAGCAGCCCCGGACAGGTTTGGGGTCAAGAGACCCAGTACTTC.

Here the CDR3 DNA reads TGTGCCAGCAGCCAGGGACTAGCGGGGGGGTATCTTACCTACAATGAGCAGTTCTTC. Amino acid sequence: CASSQGLAGGYLTYNEQFF. The genes are TRBV5-6 and TRBJ2-1; 16 bases are a match to TRBD2. The CDR3 length is 19 residues. Germline V gives CDR1 SGHDT, CDR2 YYEEEE. Trimming took 4 bases from V and 2 from J; bases not matched to a gene: 9.